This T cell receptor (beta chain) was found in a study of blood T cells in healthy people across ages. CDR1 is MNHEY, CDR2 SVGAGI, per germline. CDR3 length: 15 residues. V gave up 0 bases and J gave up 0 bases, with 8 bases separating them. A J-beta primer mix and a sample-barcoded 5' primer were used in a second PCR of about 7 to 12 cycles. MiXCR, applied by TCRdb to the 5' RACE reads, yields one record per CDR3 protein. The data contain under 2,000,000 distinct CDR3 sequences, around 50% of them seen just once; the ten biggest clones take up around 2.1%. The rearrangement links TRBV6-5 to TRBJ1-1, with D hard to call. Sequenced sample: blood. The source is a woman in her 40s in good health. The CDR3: CASSYSELMNTEAFF. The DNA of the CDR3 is TGTGCCAGCAGTTACTCCGAGCTTATGAACACTGAAGCTTTCTTT.